This T cell receptor beta chain was found in a study of blood T cells in healthy people across ages. CDR3 length equals 12 residues. Germline trimming cut 8 bases from V and 6 bases from J; bases unmatched to any gene: 9. Germline CDR1 and CDR2: SQVTM and ANQGSEA. Turning to this clonotype: Antigen: not known.

A second roughly 6 to 12 cycle PCR used barcoded and J-beta primers. With 12 random nucleotides, a template-switch adaptor tagged each individual cDNA molecule. TCRdb processed the 5' RACE reads anew with MiXCR; each CDR3 protein has one entry. The repertoire consists of about 730,000 distinct CDR3 sequences, with roughly 41% occurring once and the leading ten covering roughly 20%. Study-wide findings and caveats: CMV status of donors was unknown, possibly confounding expanded clonotype changes.

The TCR originated in a woman in her sixties or seventies in good health. The gene calls are TRBV29-1 and TRBJ1-1; 7 bases are a match to TRBD1. The sequenced material came from blood. CDR3 residues: CSIPGGWAEAFF. The CDR3 coding sequence is TGCAGCATACCAGGGGGTTGGGCTGAAGCTTTCTTT.